The 23 T cell receptor beta chains below were found in one sample sequenced in a study of T cell responses to AZD1222 COVID-19 vaccine. Repertoires were generated with immunoSEQ multiplex PCR, while TCRdb's copy carries only in-frame clones and drops some. The repertoire holds roughly 100,000 clones, with 88% as singletons. The sample in question was peripheral blood, obtained on day 0 of AZD1222 vaccination. These receptor sequences come from an adult in good health.

The gene calls are TRBV19 and TRBJ1-1; D not resolved. This CDR3 spans 16 amino acids. CDR1 and CDR2 (germline): LNHDA, SQIVND (reference sequence). V lost 5 bases to trimming and J lost 2 bases, with 18 bases between them. CDR3 nucleotides: TGTGCCAGTAGTGCCTTGGGTGTCTCCGGAAACACTGAAGCTTTCTTT. This encodes CASSALGVSGNTEAFF.

The CDR3 loop is CASSLGSNYEQYF. CDR3 nucleotide sequence: TGTGCCAGCAGCTTGGGATCGAACTACGAGCAGTACTTC. The chain recombines TRBV11-3 with TRBJ2-7; D is ambiguous. The length of the CDR3 is 13 residues. The germline CDR1 and CDR2 sequences are SGHNT and YENEEA. V was pared by 3 bases and J by 3 bases, with 9 bases between.

This rearrangement joins TRBV28 to TRBJ1-4; D is possibly TRBD1 (5 bases). The V end lost 1 base, the J end lost 6 bases, and 15 bases lay between the germline ends. The CDR3 length is 16 residues. Germline loops: CDR1 MDHEN, CDR2 SYDVKM. The CDR3 sequence: CASSLSGDLAYEKLFF. Written as DNA, the CDR3 is TGTGCCAGCAGTTTATCGGGGGACCTCGCTTATGAAAAACTGTTTTTT.

The V call is TRBV6-2 or TRBV6-3, the J call TRBJ1-6; 8 bases match TRBD1. The CDR3 is 15 amino acids. Per the germline V gene, CDR1 is MNHEY and CDR2 is SVGEGT. The ends lost 0 bases at V and 10 bases at J; junction bases unmatched: 5. The chain's CDR3 is CASSYSGQGASPLHF. CDR3 sequence (DNA): TGTGCCAGCAGTTACTCTGGGCAGGGGGCCTCACCCCTCCACTTT.

The chain employs TRBV19 and TRBJ1-2; TRBD1 agrees at 11 bases. Unmatched junction bases numbered 8, after V lost 6 bases and J lost 8 bases. Germline V lookup: CDR1 LNHDA, CDR2 SQIVND (reference sequence). The CDR3 length is 14 residues. CDR3 loop: CASRPDRGPRGYTF. In nucleotides, the CDR3 is TGTGCCAGTAGACCGGACAGGGGGCCTCGAGGCTACACCTTC.

This chain joins TRBV4-1 and TRBJ2-7, with TRBD1 matching 9 bases. The J segment lost 5 bases and the V segment lost 3 bases, leaving 8 bases of the junction unmatched. Looked up from germline, CDR1 is MGHRA and CDR2 is YSYEKL. The CDR3 length is 15 residues. CDR3 nucleotides: TGCGCCAGCAGCCATCTGACAGGGGGAAGGGACGAGCAGTACTTC. Translated, it gives CASSHLTGGRDEQYF.

The chain carries TRBV5-1 and TRBJ1-1; D call uncertain. Germline V lookup: CDR1 SGHRS, CDR2 YFSETQ. V was pared by 4 bases and J by 3 bases, with 13 bases between. The CDR3 runs to 14 residues. The CDR3 spells CASSDGFEDTEAFF. CDR3 nucleotides: TGCGCCAGCAGCGATGGGTTCGAGGACACTGAAGCTTTCTTT.

This clone appeared a single time. The chain couples TRBV19 to TRBJ2-7; D uncertain. The CDR3 consists of 13 residues. Germline-derived CDR1 and CDR2 are LNHDA and SQIVND (reference sequence). Deletions cut 3 bases from V and 4 bases from J, with 10 bases between. The DNA of the CDR3 is TGTGCCAGTAGTATCTTCATGAATTACGAGCAGTACTTC. Translated: CASSIFMNYEQYF.

This clone was recorded a few times. The chain combines TRBV28 with TRBJ1-5, with D maybe TRBD1 (6 bases). The V gene lost 2 bases and the J gene lost 7 bases, with 18 bases spanning the gap. The CDR3 is made up of 16 amino acids. Germline V gives CDR1 MDHEN, CDR2 SYDVKM. The CDR3 DNA reads TGTGCCAGCAGTTTAGGGTACAGGGTAAGAAGACAGCCCCAGCATTTT. This sequence encodes CASSLGYRVRRQPQHF.

V gene TRBV4-1 combines with J gene TRBJ2-3, with 7 bases aligning to TRBD2. There are 15 residues in the CDR3. The germline CDR1 and CDR2 sequences are MGHRA and YSYEKL. V lost 4 bases to trimming and J lost 2 bases; unmatched junction nucleotides: 6. As DNA, the CDR3 is TGCGCCAGCAGCCTGTCTAGCGGAGCCACAGATACGCAGTATTTT. This codes for CASSLSSGATDTQYF.

This clone is a singleton in its sample. This chain uses TRBV19 with TRBJ1-2, with TRBD1 matching over 7 bases. This CDR3 contains 13 residues. The ends lost 5 bases at V and 7 bases at J; junction bases unmatched: 7. The germline CDR1 and CDR2 sequences are LNHDA and SQIVND (reference sequence). As DNA, the CDR3 is TGTGCCAGTAGTTCTCAGAACAGGGGTGGCTACACCTTC. This translates into CASSSQNRGGYTF.

This chain connects TRBV6-5 to TRBJ1-5, with a weak D call TRBD1 (5 bases). The CDR3 covers 13 residues. Germline values: CDR1 MNHEY, CDR2 SVGAGI. Trimming took 5 bases from V and 6 from J, leaving 11 bases between them. As DNA, the CDR3 is TGTGCCAGCAGTCCTCAGGGAGTTCAGCCCCAGCATTTT. Translated: CASSPQGVQPQHF.

CDR3 coding DNA: TGTGCCAGCAGTTACTCCCCGGTAAGGGGCCATGAGCAGTTCTTC. As protein: CASSYSPVRGHEQFF. The chain employs TRBV6-5 and TRBJ2-1, with D tentatively TRBD1 (5 bases). V gave up 0 bases and J gave up 8 bases, with 14 bases separating them. The CDR3 extends over 15 amino acids. Per the germline V gene, CDR1 is MNHEY and CDR2 is SVGAGI.

The gene calls are TRBV9 and TRBJ1-5, with 8 positions matching TRBD1. V was clipped by 4 bases and J by 7 bases; unmatched bases: 7. The CDR3 spans 14 residues. Per germline, CDR1 SGDLS and CDR2 YYNGEE. CDR3 nucleotides: TGTGCCAGCAGCCCCGGACAGGGCGGCCAGCCCCAGCATTTT. It is translated as CASSPGQGGQPQHF.

The rearrangement uses TRBV6-6 and TRBJ1-2, with 8 positions matching TRBD1. The V and J ends lost 6 bases and 3 bases, in that order; junction bases with no gene match: 3. The germline V gene encodes CDR1 MNHNY and CDR2 SVGAGI (reference sequence). The length of the CDR3 is 13 residues. CDR3: CASRDRVDYGYTF. CDR3 DNA sequence: TGTGCCAGCAGGGACAGGGTAGACTATGGCTACACCTTC.

The V call is TRBV12-3 or TRBV12-4, the J call TRBJ1-3; D is possibly TRBD1 (5 bases). The V and J ends lost 4 bases and 8 bases respectively, with 12 bases between them. CDR3 length: 13 amino acids. Here the CDR3 DNA reads TGTGCCAGCAGTTCGGACAAGCGGGACACCATATATTTT. Protein: CASSSDKRDTIYF.

This chain connects TRBV14 to TRBJ2-2; the D gene could be TRBD1 or TRBD2 (5 bases each). Germline CDR1 is SGHDN and CDR2 is FVKESK. The V and J ends lost 0 bases and 3 bases respectively, with 14 bases between them. The CDR3 has 17 amino acids. The CDR3 loop reads CASSQEGDRRDTGELFF. The DNA for the CDR3 is TGTGCCAGCAGCCAAGAGGGGGATCGCCGTGACACCGGGGAGCTGTTTTTT.

As DNA, the CDR3 is TGCGCCAGCAGCCTAGGTGGTGGGGAGGAGTATGGCTACACCTTC. Protein: CASSLGGGEEYGYTF. The chain links TRBV5-1 to TRBJ1-2; D gene ambiguous. Looked up from germline, CDR1 is SGHRS and CDR2 is YFSETQ. The V gene lost 4 bases and the J gene lost 5 bases, with 18 bases spanning the gap. The CDR3 is 15 residues long.

J is TRBJ1-3 and V is TRBV2, with 8 bases matching TRBD1. Germline V CDR1 and CDR2: SNHLY, FYNNEI. Trimming removed 9 bases from V and 0 bases from J; junction bases left unmatched: 7. The CDR3 loop spans 15 amino acids. CDR3 nucleotide sequence: TGTGCCAGTAGCGGACAGGGCAACTCTGGAAACACCATATATTTT. Protein product: CASSGQGNSGNTIYF.

V is TRBV13 and J is TRBJ2-7, with unresolved D. V lost 5 bases and J lost 0, with 5 bases in between. This CDR3 is 12 amino acids long. Germline values: CDR1 PRHDT, CDR2 FYEKMQ (reference sequence). The CDR3 spells CASSQVSYEQYF. The CDR3 DNA reads as TGTGCCAGCAGCCAGGTCTCCTACGAGCAGTACTTC.

The chain carries TRBV9 and TRBJ2-3; the D gene is possibly TRBD2 (6 bases). CDR1 is SGDLS and CDR2 is YYNGEE in the germline V gene. The V gene lost 4 bases and the J gene lost 3 bases, with 18 bases spanning the gap. This CDR3 is built from 16 residues. The CDR3 coding sequence is TGTGCCAGCAGCCCTCGGGGCAGGCGGGGAACAGATACGCAGTATTTT. Encoded protein: CASSPRGRRGTDTQYF. The full variable domain, rest sourced from reference TRBV9 and TRBJ2-3, is DSGVTQTPKHLITATGQRVTLRCSPRSGDLSVYWYQQSLDQGLQFLIQYYNGEERAKGNILERFSAQQFPDLHSELNLSSLELGDSALYFCASSPRGRRGTDTQYFGPGTRLTVL.

This sequence joins TRBV28 and TRBJ2-3; tentatively, D is TRBD1 (6 bases). Germline loops: CDR1 MDHEN, CDR2 SYDVKM. The CDR3 has 14 residues. With 5 bases removed from V and 3 bases from J, the gap between germline ends came to 12 bases. This CDR3 is CASSPFRGTDTQYF. The DNA for the CDR3 is TGTGCCAGCAGTCCTTTCAGGGGAACAGATACGCAGTATTTT. Full variable domain (remainder filled in from reference TRBV28 and TRBJ2-3): DVKVTQSSRYLVKRTGEKVFLECVQDMDHENMFWYRQDPGLGLRLIYFSYDVKMKEKGDIPEGYSVSREKKERFSLILESASTNQTSMYLCASSPFRGTDTQYFGPGTRLTVL.

In its sample, this clone was seen once. This chain links TRBV12-3 or TRBV12-4 with TRBJ2-2; no definite D call. The CDR3 extends over 12 amino acids. V lost 5 bases and J lost 5, with 6 bases in between. CDR3 nucleotides: TGTGCCAGCAGTCGCCCGACCGGGGAGCTGTTTTTT. It codes for CASSRPTGELFF.